This is a list of T cell receptor beta chains from one sample in a study of post-analysis software for immune sequencing data. In TCRdb, the PCR reads were re-called with MiXCR into one record per CDR3 protein. The sample lists hundreds of thousands of distinct CDR3 sequences, roughly three fifths occurring once. Source material: blood. These receptors were collected from a girl aged 2 to 9 with multiple sclerosis. The CDR3 runs from the conserved cysteine through the conserved F or W.

J gene,V gene,CDR3 protein
TRBJ1-1,TRBV5-1,CASSLRGGTEAFF
TRBJ2-1,TRBV3-1,CASSQGNEQFF
TRBJ1-2,TRBV4-3,CASSQDGDRGRGYTF
TRBJ2-1,TRBV12-3/TRBV12-4,CASSPGQGWRNEQFF
TRBJ2-7,TRBV5-1,CASSGSGKSYEQYF
TRBJ2-1,TRBV6-4,CASSEREDNEQFF
TRBJ2-1,TRBV9,CASSVRTSGRYNEQFF
TRBJ2-5,TRBV20-1,CSARPGMETQYF
TRBJ1-2,TRBV27,CASSSYPGARSGYTF
TRBJ2-5,TRBV6-2/TRBV6-3,CASSGLDRSTQYF
TRBJ2-1,TRBV4-3,CASSQVLAGWGSEQFF
TRBJ1-2,TRBV20-1,CSASVPGTGGYGYTF
TRBJ2-1,TRBV7-3,CASSPLAGGTYNEQFF
TRBJ2-7,TRBV10-3,CAINPSGGGYEQYF
TRBJ2-7,TRBV7-9,CASSLHQNRDSRYEQYF
TRBJ2-1,TRBV7-9,CASSFGTGQNEQFF
TRBJ1-5,TRBV29-1,CSATGQGAGNQPQHF
TRBJ2-3,TRBV20-1,CSARMGLGFTDTQYF
TRBJ1-1,TRBV28,CASSLGSFMNTEAFF
TRBJ2-5,TRBV7-6,CASSLGTSGVIETQYF
TRBJ2-3,TRBV6-5,CASSQLAGREDTQYF
TRBJ2-5,TRBV3-1,CASSQEDGLQETQYF
TRBJ2-6,TRBV7-3,CASSSGQGVPGANVLTF
TRBJ1-1,TRBV19,CASRGQGETEAFF
TRBJ1-2,TRBV3-1,CASSRPGDYGYTF
TRBJ1-1,TRBV19,CASMRSGGRNTEAFF
TRBJ2-5,TRBV5-6,CASSLAPGLAQETQYF
TRBJ2-6,TRBV12-3/TRBV12-4,CAIGTGVTAGANVLTF
TRBJ2-1,TRBV19,CASSTTLDEQFF
TRBJ2-7,TRBV2,CASLWGQGDEQYF
TRBJ2-7,TRBV20-1,CRRRTSGREMAYEQYF
TRBJ1-2,TRBV7-9,CASSTYGVGLGGTYGYTF
TRBJ1-1,TRBV12-3/TRBV12-4,CASSLSSGLNTEAFF
TRBJ2-4,TRBV5-1,CASSPTGLRLMIAKNIQYF